The 32 T cell receptor beta chains given below trace back to one sample, sequenced in a study of a mutant IDH1 vaccine in newly diagnosed glioma. These TCRs are of unknown antigen specificity. The sample's time point: week 35, safety follow-up. Every single dose of the vaccine, 300 ug of mutant IDH1 20-mer peptide, came with topical imiquimod. Clones were read by immunoSEQ multiplex PCR, and TCRdb kept only the in-frame ones, dropping some. Counted here are approximately 62,000 clones, about 85% occurring once; the ten biggest clones make up about 4%. The sequencing used PBMCs, collected from a glioma patient whose treatment included an IDH1 peptide vaccine. Receptors were obtained from a man aged 25 to 45 with glioma.

The rearrangement links TRBV2 to TRBJ2-1; the D is unclear. V lost 3 bases to trimming and J lost 8 bases, with 17 bases between them. CDR3 size: 15 residues. Germline assignment: CDR1 SNHLY and CDR2 FYNNEI. In nucleotides, the CDR3 is TGTGCCAGCAGTGACCCGGGTCTAGTCGTTGATGAGCAGTTCTTC. This codes for CASSDPGLVVDEQFF.

The gene calls are TRBV5-6 and TRBJ1-3; D remains unclear. Trimming cost V 5 bases and J 1 base, with 4 bases left between them. The germline V gene has CDR1 SGHDT and CDR2 YYEEEE. CDR3 length: 12 amino acids. The CDR3 is CASRRSGNTIYF. The CDR3 DNA sequence: TGTGCCAGCAGGAGATCTGGAAACACCATATATTTT.

The V call is TRBV28, the J call TRBJ1-4; no clear D gene. The germline V gene encodes CDR1 MDHEN and CDR2 SYDVKM. The CDR3 has 17 amino acids. Trimming took off 5 bases at V and 1 base at J, with 17 bases between the two ends. The CDR3 here is CASSSFLREITNEKLFF. CDR3 DNA sequence: TGTGCCAGCAGTAGTTTTTTGAGGGAGATAACTAATGAAAAACTGTTTTTT.

The chain uses TRBV2 and TRBJ2-1, with D perhaps matching TRBD1 or TRBD2 (7 bases each). Trimming removed 6 bases at V and 10 bases at J, with 16 bases between. CDR3 length: 13 residues. The germline CDR1 and CDR2 sequences are SNHLY and FYNNEI. The CDR3: CASSQGGVWEQFF. CDR3 DNA sequence: TGTGCCAGCAGCCAGGGGGGGGTATGGGAGCAGTTCTTC.

Comment on this clone: The DNA is left out, because the CDR3 cannot be placed on it with certainty; the CDR3 is given as TCRdb lists it. This chain joins TRBV27 and TRBJ1-3. Germline V lookup: CDR1 MNHEY, CDR2 SMNVEV (reference sequence). The CDR3 is 14 amino acids long, termini counted. The CDR3 region is CASSSSASGNTIYF.

The V gene is TRBV12-5, the J gene TRBJ2-3; no firm D call. The CDR3 runs to 15 residues. Trimming took 1 base from V and 4 from J, leaving 12 bases between them. The V gene's germline CDR1 is LGHNT and CDR2 FRNRAP. CDR3 DNA sequence: TGTGCTAGTGGTTTGGGGGTGACCCGACCAGATACGCAGTATTTT. It yields the protein CASGLGVTRPDTQYF.

V usage is TRBV20-1 and J usage is TRBJ2-1; TRBD2 agrees at 8 bases. J lost 13 bases, V lost 5 bases, and 7 bases had no gene match. Germline V gene sequence: CDR1 DFQATT, CDR2 SNEGSKA (reference sequence). CDR3 length: 11 amino acids. CDR3 DNA sequence: TGCAGTGCTGACGAAAGCGGGGGTCAGTTCTTC. This encodes CSADESGGQFF.

The chain combines TRBV7-2 with TRBJ2-7; D ambiguous. In germline, CDR1 is SGHTA, CDR2 FQGNSA. Trimming took off 5 bases at V and 2 bases at J, with 7 bases between the two ends. There are 12 residues in the CDR3. CDR3 in amino acids: CASSPFPYEQYF. In nucleotides, the CDR3 is TGTGCCAGCAGCCCGTTCCCCTACGAGCAGTACTTC.

This sequence joins TRBV7-7 and TRBJ1-6; D is unclear. Trimming took off 5 bases at V and 5 bases at J, with 7 bases between the two ends. This CDR3 has 13 amino acids. The germline V gene encodes CDR1 SSHAT and CDR2 FNYEAQ (reference sequence). The CDR3 loop is CASSRTDNSPLHF. CDR3 bases: TGTGCCAGCAGCAGGACGGATAATTCACCCCTCCACTTT.

The chain couples TRBV6-1 to TRBJ2-5; 7 bases are shared with TRBD2. The V segment lost 8 bases and the J segment 1 base; nucleotides outside the gene matches: 1. CDR3 size: 12 residues. Per the germline V gene, CDR1 is MNHNS and CDR2 is SASEGT. DNA for the CDR3: TGTGCCAGCGGGAGGGGCCAAGAGACCCAGTACTTC. It codes for CASGRGQETQYF.

This CDR3 is CASSPRGVNNEQFF. Written as DNA, the CDR3 is TGTGCCAGCAGCCCTCGTGGCGTAAACAATGAGCAGTTCTTC. The rearrangement joins TRBV5-5 to TRBJ2-1, with D uncertain. V was shortened by 4 bases and J by 5 bases, with 13 bases between the two germline ends. Germline CDR1 is SGHKS and CDR2 is YYEKEE (reference sequence). The CDR3 runs 14 residues. Using reference TRBV5-5 and TRBJ2-1 for the parts outside the CDR3, the full variable domain is DAGVTQSPTHLIKTRGQQVTLRCSPISGHKSVSWYQQVLGQGPQFIFQYYEKEERGRGNFPDRFSARQFPNYSSELNVNALLLGDSALYLCASSPRGVNNEQFFGPGTRLTVL.

The rearrangement joins TRBV7-6 to TRBJ2-5; D is perhaps TRBD2 (5 bases). Trimming stripped 3 bases from V and 5 bases from J, with 28 bases between. CDR3 length equals 19 residues. Germline CDR1 reads SGHVS; CDR2 reads FNYEAQ. CDR3 region: CASSLVVEAGETSEETQYF. The CDR3 region has the DNA TGTGCCAGCAGCTTGGTGGTGGAAGCCGGGGAGACGTCCGAGGAGACCCAGTACTTC.

This clone occurred a few times. V usage is TRBV11-3 and J usage is TRBJ1-2, with 7 positions matching TRBD1. Germline CDR1 is SGHNT and CDR2 is YENEEA. This CDR3 comprises 13 residues. V trimming: 6 bases; J trimming: 4 bases; junction bases outside the gene matches: 5. The CDR3 coding sequence is TGTGCCAGCAGACGCGGGACAGCCTATGGCTACACCTTC. Amino acids: CASRRGTAYGYTF.

V and J are TRBV27 and TRBJ1-2; D might be TRBD1 (6 bases). Between the trimmed V and J ends, which lost 5 bases and 0 bases, there was a span of 10 bases. In germline, CDR1 is MNHEY, CDR2 SMNVEV (reference sequence). The CDR3 runs to 14 residues. The CDR3 nucleotides read TGTGCCAGCAGTCCGGACAGAACTAACTATGGCTACACCTTC. It is translated as CASSPDRTNYGYTF.

This clone has just one count. The rearrangement uses TRBV30 and TRBJ2-7; D gene ambiguous. The CDR3 runs to 14 residues. Trimming removed 5 bases from V and 3 bases from J, with 17 bases in between. Germline lookup yields CDR1 GTSNPN and CDR2 SVGIG (reference sequence). Here the CDR3 reads CAWSLGITIYEQYF. Here the CDR3 DNA reads TGTGCCTGGTCTCTGGGAATAACGATCTACGAGCAGTACTTC.

The chain employs TRBV5-1 and TRBJ2-5; unclear D gene. The CDR3 totals 16 residues. Trimming shortened V by 1 base and J by 2 bases, and 15 bases separated the two germline ends. Germline V gene sequence: CDR1 SGHRS, CDR2 YFSETQ. The CDR3 protein is CASSLTAGGLQETQYF. The DNA of the CDR3 is TGCGCCAGCAGCTTGACAGCAGGCGGATTACAAGAGACCCAGTACTTC.

The chain employs TRBV5-6 and TRBJ2-1; 9 bases align to TRBD2. Unmatched junction bases numbered 13, after V lost 1 base and J lost 5 bases. Germline loops: CDR1 SGHDT, CDR2 YYEEEE. The CDR3 totals 18 residues. As DNA, the CDR3 is TGTGCCAGCAGCTTGCCGACACTCAGGGCTAGCGGGGACAATGAGCAGTTCTTC. Amino acid sequence: CASSLPTLRASGDNEQFF.

The rearrangement links TRBV5-1 to TRBJ2-5; D is possibly TRBD1 or TRBD2 (6 bases each). V was pared by 1 base and J by 1 base, with 8 bases between. The CDR3 totals 14 residues. CDR1 and CDR2 (germline): SGHRS, YFSETQ. CDR3 sequence: CASSLRGPQETQYF. In DNA, the CDR3 is TGCGCCAGCAGCTTGCGGGGGCCCCAAGAGACCCAGTACTTC.

The CDR3 region has the DNA TGTGCCAGCAGCATTAGGGTCGCGGGGGTCACTGAAGCTTTCTTT. Encoded protein: CASSIRVAGVTEAFF. V is TRBV7-9 and J is TRBJ1-1, with a possible D match to TRBD1 (5 bases). The CDR3 runs 15 residues. Between the trimmed V and J ends, which lost 5 bases and 4 bases, there was a span of 17 bases. Germline V CDR1 and CDR2: SEHNR, FQNEAQ (reference sequence).

The chain employs TRBV18 and TRBJ1-4; no reliable D call. V lost 6 bases and J lost 5, with 4 bases in between. The CDR3 runs to 11 residues. The germline gives CDR1 KGHSH, CDR2 LQKENI. In DNA, the CDR3 is TGTGCCAGCTCGCTGAATGAAAAACTGTTTTTT. Its translation is CASSLNEKLFF. Combining the CDR3 with reference TRBV18 and TRBJ1-4 gives the whole variable domain NAGVMQNPRHLVRRRGQEARLRCSPMKGHSHVYWYRQLPEEGLKFMVYLQKENIIDESGMPKERFSAEFPKEGPSILRIQQVVRGDSAAYFCASSLNEKLFFGSGTQLSVL.

The DNA of the CDR3 is TGTGCCAGTAACCCTACCCCCCACACCGGGGAGCTGTTTTTT. It specifies CASNPTPHTGELFF. The chain employs TRBV19 and TRBJ2-2; no reliable D call. The germline gives CDR1 LNHDA, CDR2 SQIVND (reference sequence). V was cut by 7 bases and J by 3 bases, with 12 bases left in between. The CDR3 extends over 14 amino acids.

V gene TRBV10-2 combines with J gene TRBJ2-7; unclear D gene. The germline V gene encodes CDR1 WSHSY and CDR2 SAAADI. This CDR3 region has 12 residues. Trimming removed 3 bases at V and 3 bases at J, with 6 bases between. This chain's CDR3 is CASSDPNYEQYF. CDR3 bases: TGCGCCAGCAGTGACCCCAACTACGAGCAGTACTTC.

The rearrangement joins TRBV4-1 to TRBJ2-2; D gene ambiguous. Germline loops: CDR1 MGHRA, CDR2 YSYEKL. This CDR3 has 16 amino acids. The V end was cut by 3 bases, the J end by 4 bases, with 15 bases between. CDR3 bases: TGCGCCAGCAGCCAGAGCCCGTCCGGCGGCACCGGGGAGCTGTTTTTT. Encoded protein: CASSQSPSGGTGELFF.

The J gene is TRBJ2-1, the V gene TRBV30; TRBD1 matches at 7 bases. The CDR3 covers 13 residues. V shed 5 bases and J 7 bases; nucleotides not matched to a gene: 8. Germline lookup yields CDR1 GTSNPN and CDR2 SVGIG (reference sequence). Here the CDR3 reads CAWGRDRENEQFF. CDR3 bases: TGTGCCTGGGGCCGGGACAGAGAGAATGAGCAGTTCTTC.

The V and J genes are TRBV19 and TRBJ1-5; D is uncertain. This CDR3 comprises 15 residues. Germline CDR1 LNHDA, CDR2 SQIVND (reference sequence). V dropped 4 bases and J dropped 0 bases, with 10 bases sitting between them. CDR3 bases: TGTGCCAGTAGTACAACAGATTATAGCAATCAGCCCCAGCATTTT. Protein sequence: CASSTTDYSNQPQHF.

V and J are TRBV13 and TRBJ2-1; 7 nucleotides match TRBD1. CDR3 length equals 15 residues. Germline V gene sequence: CDR1 PRHDT, CDR2 FYEKMQ (reference sequence). V was clipped by 1 base and J by 3 bases; unmatched bases: 3. CDR3 sequence: CASSLEGGDYNEQFF. The DNA for the CDR3 is TGTGCCAGCAGCTTAGAAGGGGGCGACTACAATGAGCAGTTCTTC.

This clone was picked up a small number of times. V and J are TRBV5-6 and TRBJ2-6; D remains unclear. Germline loops: CDR1 SGHDT, CDR2 YYEEEE. The CDR3 runs to 17 residues. Trimming pared 4 bases from V and 4 bases from J, leaving 18 bases between. The CDR3 is CASSAWKVARGANVLTF. The CDR3 DNA follows: TGTGCCAGCAGCGCCTGGAAGGTGGCGCGCGGGGCCAACGTCCTGACTTTC.

The gene calls are TRBV5-1 and TRBJ2-5; perhaps TRBD1 as D (7 bases). Trimming removed 0 bases at V and 11 bases at J, with 29 bases between. The CDR3 loop spans 18 amino acids. Germline values: CDR1 SGHRS, CDR2 YFSETQ. In DNA, the CDR3 is TGCGCCAGCAGCTTGGTCGGGGGACAGACCCTTCTCGTCCTGGAGCAGTACTTC. It yields the protein CASSLVGGQTLLVLEQYF. Looking up the rest from reference TRBV5-1 and TRBJ2-5 gives the full variable domain: KAGVTQTPRYLIKTRGQQVTLSCSPISGHRSVSWYQQTPGQGLQFLFEYFSETQRNKGNFPGRFSGRQFSNSRSEMNVSTLELGDSALYLCASSLVGGQTLLVLEQYFGPGTRLLVL.

This clone was observed a single time. The identical CDR3 is also encoded by other nucleotide sequences in the sample. The chain combines TRBV5-1 with TRBJ2-5; D perhaps matches TRBD1 (6 bases). This CDR3 spans 14 amino acids. Germline V gene sequence: CDR1 SGHRS, CDR2 YFSETQ. With 2 bases removed from V and 1 base from J, the gap between germline ends came to 9 bases. DNA of the CDR3: TGCGCCAGCAGCTTAGGCAGGGGCCAAGAGACCCAGTACTTC. Protein sequence: CASSLGRGQETQYF.

The chain carries TRBV4-1 and TRBJ2-7; 9 nucleotides match TRBD2. CDR1 and CDR2 (germline): MGHRA, YSYEKL. Trimming took 0 bases from V and 9 from J; bases not matched to a gene: 9. This CDR3 region has 15 residues. CDR3 loop: CASSQDRLADLRQYF. DNA for the CDR3: TGCGCCAGCAGCCAAGATCGACTAGCGGATCTAAGGCAGTACTTC.

This sequence joins TRBV6-5 and TRBJ2-3; no clear D gene. Germline-derived CDR1 and CDR2 are MNHEY and SVGAGI. V dropped 6 bases and J dropped 0 bases, with 7 bases sitting between them. This CDR3 contains 13 residues. The CDR3 DNA sequence: TGTGCCAGCAGGATGAGGAGCACAGATACGCAGTATTTT. Residues: CASRMRSTDTQYF.

This chain links TRBV5-1 with TRBJ2-7; 10 bases are shared with TRBD1. The trim removed 2 bases at V and 2 bases at J, leaving 4 bases unmatched. Looked up from germline, CDR1 is SGHRS and CDR2 is YFSETQ. This CDR3 region has 15 residues. The CDR3 sequence is CASSFRDRGPYEQYF. For the CDR3, the DNA is TGCGCCAGCAGCTTCCGGGACAGGGGTCCCTACGAGCAGTACTTC. The complete variable domain, with remaining parts taken from reference TRBV5-1 and TRBJ2-7, reads KAGVTQTPRYLIKTRGQQVTLSCSPISGHRSVSWYQQTPGQGLQFLFEYFSETQRNKGNFPGRFSGRQFSNSRSEMNVSTLELGDSALYLCASSFRDRGPYEQYFGPGTRLTVT.